Listed below are T cell receptor beta chains from one sample, sequenced in a study of OX40 agonist ivuxolimab in advanced cancers. The method was immunoSEQ multiplex PCR; TCRdb's version includes in-frame clones alone and lacks a portion of them. The sample records more than 65,000 clones, about three quarters being singletons. The starting material was CD4+ or CD8+ T cells sorted from blood, obtained in a trial of the OX40 agonist ivuxolimab. All receptors derive from an adult with an advanced solid tumor such as melanoma, head and neck, liver or kidney cancer. Both conserved end residues are part of each CDR3. The D gene is left open where the match is weak. Clone size is shown for a subset of rows, as once, few, many or a class of expanded clone.

V: TRBV6-6
size: NA
J: TRBJ2-3
D: NA
DNA: TGTGCCAGCAGGTTCGGGACCACTAGCACAGATACGCAGTATTTT
CDR3: CASRFGTTSTDTQYF

V: TRBV4-1
size: NA
J: TRBJ2-5
D: NA
DNA: TGCGCCAGCAGTCCGTTTCACAGGGTGGCAGAGACCCAGTACTTC
CDR3: CASSPFHRVAETQYF

V: TRBV4-1
size: NA
J: TRBJ1-5
D: NA
DNA: TGCGCCAGCAGCCAAGGTTCATGGACCCAAGGCAATCAGCCCCAGCATTTT
CDR3: CASSQGSWTQGNQPQHF

V: TRBV7-9
size: few
J: TRBJ2-4
D: NA
DNA: TGTGCCAGCAGCGGCAGGGGCCGGATTCAGTACTTC
CDR3: CASSGRGRIQYF

V: TRBV5-6
size: NA
J: TRBJ2-7
D: TRBD2
DNA: TGTGCCAGCAGGCCCGGGACTAGCGGGATCTACGAGCAGTACTTC
CDR3: CASRPGTSGIYEQYF

V: TRBV27
size: NA
J: TRBJ1-2
D: NA
DNA: TGTGCCAGCAGTCCGGACGGAGACTATGGCTACACCTTC
CDR3: CASSPDGDYGYTF

V: TRBV21-1
size: NA
J: TRBJ2-5
D: NA
DNA: TGTGCCAGCAGCAAATGGTTGGGGGCCCCCAAAGAGACCCAGTACTTC
CDR3: CASSKWLGAPKETQYF

V: TRBV6-1
size: NA
J: TRBJ2-7
D: NA
DNA: TGTGCCAGCACAGTTTTCGGAGATCGGCGGGAGCAGTACTTC
CDR3: CASTVFGDRREQYF

V: TRBV18
size: NA
J: TRBJ2-2
D: TRBD1
DNA: TGTGCCAGCTCACCCGGGACAGGGAACACCGGGGAGCTGTTTTTT
CDR3: CASSPGTGNTGELFF

V: TRBV25-1
size: NA
J: TRBJ2-2
D: TRBD1
DNA: TGTGCCAGCAGTGTCGGACAGGGGGCCACCGGGGAGCTGTTTTTT
CDR3: CASSVGQGATGELFF

V: TRBV4-2
size: NA
J: TRBJ2-2
D: TRBD2
DNA: TGTGCCAGCAGCCAAGGTGGACTAGCGGGAGGGGATACCGGGGAGCTGTTTTTT
CDR3: CASSQGGLAGGDTGELFF

V: TRBV2
size: few
J: TRBJ1-2
D: TRBD1
DNA: TGTGCCAGCAGCCCCGGACAGGGGATAGTCTATGGCTACACCTTC
CDR3: CASSPGQGIVYGYTF

V: TRBV7-3
size: NA
J: TRBJ1-2
D: TRBD1
DNA: TGTGCCAGCAGCTTAAACCCAGGGGGCGCTGGATATGGCTACACCTTC
CDR3: CASSLNPGGAGYGYTF

V: TRBV5-1
size: NA
J: TRBJ2-3
D: TRBD2
DNA: TGCGCCAGCAGCTTGTCCAGCGGGGGGGTTTCTGGAGATACGCAGTATTTT
CDR3: CASSLSSGGVSGDTQYF

V: TRBV18
size: NA
J: TRBJ1-3
D: NA
DNA: TGTGCCAGCTCACGTTGGGTCCAACCCTCTGGAAACACCATATATTTT
CDR3: CASSRWVQPSGNTIYF

V: TRBV27
size: NA
J: TRBJ2-1
D: TRBD1
DNA: TGTGCCAGCAGTTTCGACAGGGATGTGGTCAATGAGCAGTTCTTC
CDR3: CASSFDRDVVNEQFF

V: TRBV28
size: NA
J: TRBJ1-2
D: TRBD1
DNA: TGTGCCAGTTTATATTTGGAGGGGGCTTCGCGCTACACCTTC
CDR3: CASLYLEGASRYTF

V: TRBV6-1
size: NA
J: TRBJ2-7
D: NA
DNA: TGTGCTGGGGCGGGGTCCTACGAGCAGTACTTC
CDR3: CAGAGSYEQYF

V: TRBV5-6
size: few
J: TRBJ1-1
D: TRBD1
DNA: TGTGCCAGCAGCAACAGGGGGCGGGGGACTGAAGCTTTCTTT
CDR3: CASSNRGRGTEAFF